A single sample is the source of the 24 T cell receptor beta chains below, sequenced in a study of T cell responses to AZD1222 COVID-19 vaccine. Data came from immunoSEQ multiplex PCR; TCRdb stores just in-frame clones and leaves some out. The table shows about 120,000 clones, with roughly nine tenths occurring only once. The sequences come from peripheral blood, collected on day 0 of AZD1222 vaccination. These TCRs come from an adult in good health.

This chain links TRBV6-5 with TRBJ2-5, with D perhaps being TRBD1 or TRBD2 (7 bases each). Germline CDR1 MNHEY, CDR2 SVGAGI. The CDR3 is made up of 13 amino acids. V was cut by 7 bases and J by 5 bases, with 14 bases left in between. The CDR3 protein is CASTGGGAETQYF. The CDR3 DNA sequence: TGTGCCAGCACAGGGGGAGGGGCCGAGACCCAGTACTTC.

The CDR3 DNA reads TGTGCCAGCAGCCCCCGACAGCCGGGTGAGCAGTTCTTC. Translating gives CASSPRQPGEQFF. The rearrangement links TRBV11-2 to TRBJ2-1; perhaps TRBD1 as D (5 bases). The CDR3 covers 13 residues. Germline V gene lookup returns CDR1 SGHAT and CDR2 FQNNGV. V lost 5 bases and J 9 bases, leaving 14 bases between the germline ends. Full variable domain (outside the CDR3, taken from reference TRBV11-2 and TRBJ2-1): EAGVAQSPRYKIIEKRQSVAFWCNPISGHATLYWYQQILGQGPKLLIQFQNNGVVDDSQLPKDRFSAERLKGVDSTLKIQPAKLEDSAVYLCASSPRQPGEQFFGPGTRLTVL.

This rearrangement joins TRBV5-8 to TRBJ2-5; 11 bases are shared with TRBD2. This CDR3 spans 16 amino acids. V lost 0 bases and J lost 2; bases outside the gene matches: 3. Germline V lookup: CDR1 SGHTS, CDR2 YDEGEE. The CDR3 DNA reads TGTGCCAGCAGCTTGGGACTAGCGGGATTACAAGAGACCCAGTACTTC. Protein sequence: CASSLGLAGLQETQYF. Variable domain in full (rest from reference TRBV5-8 and TRBJ2-5): EAGVTQSPTHLIKTRGQQATLRCSPISGHTSVYWYQQALGLGLQFLLWYDEGEERNRGNFPPRFSGRQFPNYSSELNVNALELEDSALYLCASSLGLAGLQETQYFGPGTRLLVL.

The chain recombines TRBV9 with TRBJ2-2; 7 nucleotides line up with TRBD2. Germline lookup yields CDR1 SGDLS and CDR2 YYNGEE. With V trimmed by 0 bases and J by 1 base, 6 bases remained unmatched. CDR3 size: 17 residues. CDR3 protein: CASSVAPAGRNTGELFF. CDR3 DNA sequence: TGTGCCAGCAGCGTAGCTCCAGCGGGGAGGAACACCGGGGAGCTGTTTTTT.

The chain combines TRBV15 with TRBJ2-7; 11 bases are shared with TRBD2. Germline V CDR1 and CDR2: LNHNV, YYDKDF (reference sequence). V dropped 3 bases and J dropped 3; count of bases not matched to a gene: 4. The CDR3 consists of 15 residues. The CDR3 nucleotides read TGTGCCACCAGCAGGGGGGGGACTAGCGGCTACGAGCAGTACTTC. It codes for CATSRGGTSGYEQYF.

The rearrangement joins TRBV4-1 to TRBJ1-5; D is undetermined. Between the trimmed V and J ends, which lost 0 bases and 3 bases, there was a span of 9 bases. Germline loops: CDR1 MGHRA, CDR2 YSYEKL. CDR3 length: 15 amino acids. CDR3 nucleotide sequence: TGCGCCAGCAGCCAAGAACGAGCCATCAATCAGCCCCAGCATTTT. Translated, it gives CASSQERAINQPQHF.

The gene calls are TRBV5-6 and TRBJ2-3, with 12 nucleotides matching TRBD1. J was trimmed by 6 bases and V by 1 base; bases with no gene match: 3. The CDR3 is made up of 15 amino acids. CDR1 and CDR2 (germline): SGHDT, YYEEEE. CDR3 protein: CASSLWDRGRDTQYF. The CDR3 coding sequence is TGTGCCAGCAGCTTGTGGGACAGGGGGCGGGATACGCAGTATTTT.

A note on this clone: Other nucleotide sequences from this sample produce the same CDR3. The chain joins TRBV5-1 to TRBJ1-5; 7 positions agree with TRBD1. This CDR3 contains 15 residues. V lost 0 bases, J lost 2 bases, and 2 bases stayed unmatched. Germline CDR1 reads SGHRS; CDR2 reads YFSETQ. CDR3 loop: CASSLGQGGNQPQHF. DNA of the CDR3: TGCGCCAGCAGCTTGGGGCAGGGGGGCAATCAGCCCCAGCATTTT.

The chain uses TRBV7-2 and TRBJ2-5; possible D gene TRBD2, 6 bases. CDR1 is SGHTA, CDR2 FQGNSA, per germline. The CDR3 totals 12 residues. V lost 3 bases and J 6 bases, leaving 8 bases between the germline ends. CDR3 sequence: CASSLGGKTQYF. The CDR3 DNA reads TGTGCCAGCAGCTTGGGGGGAAAGACCCAGTACTTC.

V gene TRBV7-2 combines with J gene TRBJ1-2; D might be TRBD1 (5 bases). The CDR3 is made up of 13 amino acids. Germline values: CDR1 SGHTA, CDR2 FQGNSA. The ends were cut back, 3 bases at V and 8 bases at J, with 13 bases in the middle. For the CDR3, the DNA is TGTGCCAGCAGCTTGGGGGACTTGAAGGGCTACACCTTC. It yields the protein CASSLGDLKGYTF.

The CDR3 sequence is CASSKQQGARGYTF. Written as DNA, the CDR3 is TGTGCCAGCAGTAAACAACAGGGGGCCAGGGGCTACACCTTC. The chain is built from TRBV6-5 and TRBJ1-2, with 9 bases lining up with TRBD1. Losses at the gene ends were 5 bases for V and 8 bases for J; bases not matched to a gene: 9. CDR3 length: 14 residues. Germline V gene lookup returns CDR1 MNHEY and CDR2 SVGAGI.

The chain combines TRBV6-5 with TRBJ2-7, with 9 bases matching TRBD2. Losses at the gene ends were 4 bases for V and 4 bases for J; bases not matched to a gene: 8. This CDR3 has 15 amino acids. CDR1 and CDR2 (germline): MNHEY, SVGAGI. CDR3 DNA: TGTGCCAGCAGTTCCGGGACTAGCTTACGTTACGAGCAGTACTTC. The encoded protein is CASSSGTSLRYEQYF.

V usage is TRBV2 and J usage is TRBJ2-7; 10 positions agree with TRBD2. CDR1 SNHLY and CDR2 FYNNEI come from the germline V gene. The ends lost 6 bases at V and 4 bases at J; junction bases unmatched: 6. CDR3 length: 14 residues. CDR3 coding DNA: TGTGCCAGCAGCGTCCCGGGACTAGCGTACGAGCAGTACTTC. This gives the protein CASSVPGLAYEQYF.

The chain recombines TRBV5-4 with TRBJ1-6; 7 nucleotides agree with TRBD1. Germline V gives CDR1 SGHNT, CDR2 YYREEE (reference sequence). With V trimmed by 4 bases and J by 4 bases, 8 bases remained unmatched. CDR3 length equals 16 residues. CDR3 bases: TGTGCCAGCAGCCCCGGGGGGACAGCTTATAATTCACCCCTCCACTTT. Its translation is CASSPGGTAYNSPLHF.

The rearrangement joins TRBV19 to TRBJ2-1; 9 positions agree with TRBD1. Trimming at V came to 5 bases and at J to 7 bases, leaving 9 bases not matched to a gene. The germline V gene encodes CDR1 LNHDA and CDR2 SQIVND (reference sequence). The CDR3 loop spans 15 amino acids. The CDR3 is CASSANPGTGNEQFF. CDR3 in DNA: TGTGCCAGTAGTGCAAATCCGGGGACAGGGAATGAGCAGTTCTTC. Complete variable domain (other parts from reference TRBV19 and TRBJ2-1): DGGITQSPKYLFRKEGQNVTLSCEQNLNHDAMYWYRQDPGQGLRLIYYSQIVNDFQKGDIAEGYSVSREKKESFPLTVTSAQKNPTAFYLCASSANPGTGNEQFFGPGTRLTVL.

The CDR3 region is CASSLGPYNEQFF. The CDR3, as DNA: TGCGCCAGCAGCTTGGGACCGTACAATGAGCAGTTCTTC. The chain links TRBV5-1 to TRBJ2-1, with unresolved D. The CDR3 loop spans 13 amino acids. The V end lost 0 bases, the J end lost 4 bases, and 5 bases lay between the germline ends. Germline CDR1 reads SGHRS; CDR2 reads YFSETQ. Full variable domain (outside the CDR3, taken from reference TRBV5-1 and TRBJ2-1): KAGVTQTPRYLIKTRGQQVTLSCSPISGHRSVSWYQQTPGQGLQFLFEYFSETQRNKGNFPGRFSGRQFSNSRSEMNVSTLELGDSALYLCASSLGPYNEQFFGPGTRLTVL.

V and J are TRBV28 and TRBJ2-3, with TRBD2 identical over 15 bases. Germline trimming cut 5 bases from V and 11 bases from J; bases unmatched to any gene: 11. CDR3 length: 16 residues. The germline gives CDR1 MDHEN, CDR2 SYDVKM. CDR3 loop: CASSRTGTSGRFRQYF. CDR3 in DNA: TGTGCCAGCAGTAGGACCGGGACTAGCGGGAGGTTTAGGCAGTATTTT.

This rearrangement joins TRBV28 to TRBJ1-3; 8 bases are shared with TRBD1. Germline assignment: CDR1 MDHEN and CDR2 SYDVKM. With 4 bases clipped from V and 2 bases from J, the junction kept 4 bases outside the gene matches. This CDR3 is built from 15 residues. The CDR3 nucleotides are TGTGCCAGCAGTTCAGGGGGCGTAGCTGGAAACACCATATATTTT. It is translated as CASSSGGVAGNTIYF.

The genes are TRBV7-2 and TRBJ1-5; no clear D. Germline CDR1 is SGHTA and CDR2 is FQGNSA. V lost 1 base and J 0 bases, leaving 10 bases between the germline ends. This CDR3 is 16 amino acids long. The CDR3 coding sequence is TGTGCCAGCAGCTTAGTTGGCGGGAATAGCAATCAGCCCCAGCATTTT. It specifies CASSLVGGNSNQPQHF.

The chain has TRBV5-1 and TRBJ2-7; 9 bases align to TRBD1. The CDR3 covers 14 residues. Looked up from germline, CDR1 is SGHRS and CDR2 is YFSETQ. V was clipped by 8 bases and J by 6 bases; unmatched bases: 12. The CDR3: CASAYRGRLGEQYF. The CDR3 bases are TGCGCCAGTGCTTACAGGGGGCGCTTAGGCGAGCAGTACTTC.

This clone was detected only a few times. The chain combines TRBV5-1 with TRBJ1-2; 10 bases are shared with TRBD1. The V and J ends lost 5 bases and 2 bases, in that order; junction bases with no gene match: 12. Germline V gene sequence: CDR1 SGHRS, CDR2 YFSETQ. The CDR3 length is 17 residues. The DNA of the CDR3 is TGCGCCAGCAGACCGGACAGGGGGAGGAATTCGAACTATGGCTACACCTTC. The encoded protein is CASRPDRGRNSNYGYTF.

V is TRBV19 and J is TRBJ1-1; 7 bases agree with TRBD1. V dropped 8 bases and J dropped 2; count of bases not matched to a gene: 5. The germline V gene encodes CDR1 LNHDA and CDR2 SQIVND (reference sequence). The CDR3 has 13 residues. The CDR3 DNA is TGTGCCAGTCAGAAGGGGGCCAACACTGAAGCTTTCTTT. Protein product: CASQKGANTEAFF.

The chain uses TRBV5-5 and TRBJ2-7, with TRBD1 matching 10 bases. The CDR3 has 14 amino acids. The germline V gene has CDR1 SGHKS and CDR2 YYEKEE (reference sequence). V shed 4 bases, J shed 5 bases, and the junction held 6 bases outside the gene matches. CDR3 sequence reads: CASSPTGGFHEQYF. Here the CDR3 DNA reads TGTGCCAGCAGCCCGACAGGGGGCTTCCACGAGCAGTACTTC.

The genes are TRBV19 and TRBJ1-2; D is unclear. Looked up from germline, CDR1 is LNHDA and CDR2 is SQIVND (reference sequence). The CDR3 is made up of 12 amino acids. V was shortened by 6 bases and J by 1 base, with 6 bases between the two germline ends. The CDR3 DNA follows: TGTGCCAGTAGGACATTTAACTATGGCTACACCTTC. Protein product: CASRTFNYGYTF.